The 7 T cell receptor beta chains below were found in one sample sequenced in a study of cytomegalovirus exposure and HLA in healthy donors. The PCR was carried out with 60 Vbeta primers and 13 Jbeta primers. TCRdb keeps only in-frame clones here, not all; method: immunoSEQ multiplex PCR. The sample holds about 130,000 clones, around 63% seen once. Sequencing was done on a sample of PBMCs. These receptors originate from a human donor in good health.

This clone was counted a few times. The chain combines TRBV5-4 with TRBJ2-1, with 10 bases that match TRBD2. The CDR3 is 16 amino acids. Trimming removed 0 bases from V and 10 bases from J; junction bases left unmatched: 10. CDR1 and CDR2 from the germline V gene are SGHNT and YYREEE (reference sequence). CDR3 sequence (DNA): TGTGCCAGCAGCTTGGTAGGGCTAGCGGGAGTTTCGGAGCAGTTCTTC. It codes for CASSLVGLAGVSEQFF.

This clone was seen just once. The V gene is TRBV2, the J gene TRBJ2-1; 9 bases map to TRBD2. The length of the CDR3 is 13 residues. The V and J ends lost 11 bases and 4 bases, in that order; junction bases with no gene match: 6. Germline V lookup: CDR1 SNHLY, CDR2 FYNNEI. The CDR3 loop reads CAGVAGEYNEQFF. The CDR3 region has the DNA TGTGCCGGAGTAGCGGGAGAGTACAATGAGCAGTTCTTC.

V gene TRBV25-1 combines with J gene TRBJ2-6, with no clear D. The CDR3 is made up of 16 amino acids. Germline loops: CDR1 MGHDK, CDR2 SYGVNS. V gave up 1 base and J gave up 4 bases, with 11 bases separating them. In nucleotides, the CDR3 is TGTGCCAGCAGTGAATCTAGAGGTTCCGGGGCCAACGTCCTGACTTTC. Its translation: CASSESRGSGANVLTF. The full variable domain, with the rest looked up from reference TRBV25-1 and TRBJ2-6, is EADIYQTPRYLVIGTGKKITLECSQTMGHDKMYWYQQDPGMELHLIHYSYGVNSTEKGDLSSESTVSRIRTEHFPLTLESARPSHTSQYLCASSESRGSGANVLTFGAGSRLTVL.

The CDR3 is CASSSIRDSGDTQYF. In DNA form, the CDR3 reads TGTGCCAGCAGCTCAATCCGGGACTCCGGAGATACGCAGTATTTT. The gene calls are TRBV11-3 and TRBJ2-3; TRBD2 is a possible D gene (6 bases). CDR3 length: 15 amino acids. V shed 4 bases and J shed 5 bases, with 16 bases lying between them. In germline, CDR1 is SGHNT, CDR2 YENEEA.

The V call is TRBV6-5, the J call TRBJ2-1; D uncertain. This CDR3 is 15 amino acids long. The ends were cut back, 6 bases at V and 0 bases at J, with 12 bases in the middle. Germline V gene data show CDR1 as MNHEY and CDR2 as SVGAGI. This CDR3 reads CASRQPGASYNEQFF. CDR3 coding DNA: TGTGCCAGCAGGCAACCGGGTGCCTCCTACAATGAGCAGTTCTTC.

This chain connects TRBV7-3 to TRBJ2-2; the D gene is possibly TRBD1 (5 bases). The V gene's germline CDR1 is SGHTA and CDR2 FQGTGA. Deletions cut 2 bases from V and 2 bases from J, with 12 bases between. This CDR3 spans 16 amino acids. CDR3 sequence reads: CASSLVGAYNTGELFF. CDR3 in DNA: TGTGCCAGCAGCTTAGTAGGGGCTTACAACACCGGGGAGCTGTTTTTT.

This clone has just one count. The rearrangement uses TRBV28 and TRBJ1-2, with D perhaps matching TRBD1 (5 bases). Germline assignment: CDR1 MDHEN and CDR2 SYDVKM. The V and J ends lost 2 bases and 4 bases respectively, with 11 bases between them. The CDR3 is 14 amino acids. CDR3 coding DNA: TGTGCCAGCAGTTTAGGTCAGGGTACCTATGGCTACACCTTC. Protein product: CASSLGQGTYGYTF.